This entry lists 8 T cell receptor beta chains sequenced from one sample in a study of CD8 T cells in ankylosing spondylitis. TCRdb recomputed calls from the 5' RACE reads with MiXCR, one row per CDR3 protein. The sample has some 240,000 distinct CDR3 sequences; around 7.8% are singletons. The sequenced sample consisted of blood, either unsorted or a sorted T cell fraction (not recorded which). The receptor set was obtained from a male donor with ankylosing spondylitis or in good health (not recorded which).

In this sample, this clonotype turned up many times. The J gene is TRBJ1-1, the V gene TRBV7-2; tentatively, D is TRBD1 (5 bases). CDR3 length: 11 amino acids. V lost 2 bases and J lost 12, with 10 bases in between. Germline V gene data show CDR1 as SGHTA and CDR2 as FQGNSA. CDR3 coding DNA: TGTGCCAGCAGCTTATCGTACAGGCCTTTCTTT. Translated: CASSLSYRPFF.

This clonotype was observed at least ten times. The chain links TRBV20-1 to TRBJ2-7, with D possibly being TRBD2 (5 bases). The CDR3 loop spans 13 amino acids. The V gene's germline CDR1 is DFQATT and CDR2 SNEGSKA (reference sequence). V lost 6 bases and J 0 bases, leaving 12 bases between the germline ends. CDR3 DNA: TGCAGTGCCACGAGGGAACCCTCCTACGAGCAGTACTTC. Protein sequence: CSATREPSYEQYF.

This clonotype was found a few times. The gene calls are TRBV7-2 and TRBJ2-5, with 7 bases lining up with TRBD2. Looked up from germline, CDR1 is SGHTA and CDR2 is FQGNSA. This CDR3 has 16 residues. V shed 3 bases and J 2 bases; nucleotides not matched to a gene: 9. CDR3 nucleotides: TGTGCCAGCAGCTTTGTCAAGGGCGGGGGACAAGAGACCCAGTACTTC. This gives the protein CASSFVKGGGQETQYF.

This clonotype was observed many times. The gene calls are TRBV5-1 and TRBJ2-1; D uncertain. The germline V and J ends were trimmed by 6 bases and 4 bases, with 14 bases remaining between them. The CDR3 covers 14 residues. Germline loops: CDR1 SGHRS, CDR2 YFSETQ. This CDR3 reads CASIPSPSYNEQFF. Written as DNA, the CDR3 is TGCGCCAGCATCCCGAGCCCCTCATACAATGAGCAGTTCTTC.

This clonotype has at least ten counts. The rearrangement uses TRBV28 and TRBJ2-1; 10 bases agree with TRBD2. Trimming took 5 bases from V and 5 from J; bases not matched to a gene: 3. Germline assignment: CDR1 MDHEN and CDR2 SYDVKM. The CDR3 is made up of 14 amino acids. Here the CDR3 reads CASSIAGGNNEQFF. The DNA for the CDR3 is TGTGCCAGCAGTATAGCGGGAGGAAACAATGAGCAGTTCTTC.

This clonotype came up a few times. This chain links TRBV4-2 with TRBJ1-2; D is unclear. Trimming left V 4 bases short and J 4 bases short, with 13 bases between. This CDR3 comprises 14 residues. Germline-derived CDR1 and CDR2 are LGHNA and YNFKEQ. CDR3 bases: TGTGCCAGCAGCCCCAGTGGGCAGGTCTATGGCTACACCTTC. Protein product: CASSPSGQVYGYTF.

In its sample, this clonotype was seen many times. The chain couples TRBV27 to TRBJ2-1; 10 nucleotides align to TRBD1. Germline V lookup: CDR1 MNHEY, CDR2 SMNVEV (reference sequence). The CDR3 length is 15 residues. Trimming at V came to 3 bases and at J to 9 bases, leaving 8 bases not matched to a gene. The CDR3, as DNA: TGTGCCAGCAGTTTTTCAGGACAGGGGGGGGGTGAGCAGTTCTTC. This encodes CASSFSGQGGGEQFF.

This clonotype appeared many times. V gene TRBV12-3 or TRBV12-4 combines with J gene TRBJ2-2, with D perhaps TRBD1 (6 bases). This CDR3 contains 13 residues. With 6 bases removed from V and 6 bases from J, the gap between germline ends came to 11 bases. CDR3 sequence reads: CASSLGTPGELFF. The CDR3 nucleotides are TGTGCCAGCAGCCTCGGGACACCCGGGGAGCTGTTTTTT.